This T cell receptor (beta chain) was observed in a study of molecular identifiers for immune sequencing clone quantification. This clonotype was counted ten times or more. Each CDR3 protein gets one entry after TCRdb re-called the PCR reads with MiXCR. The sample consists of about 640,000 distinct CDR3 sequences, nearly 20% of them appearing once. This TCR derives from a human donor in good health. Some libraries in this study had Jurkat cell RNA spiked in. The sample was naive CD8+ T cells from blood, with Jurkat cell RNA spiked in. Subset indicated: FACS-sorted CD8+CD4-CCR7+CD45RA+ naive T cells.

In DNA form, the CDR3 reads TGTGCCAGCAGTAAGACTAGCGGGAGTCCCAATGAGCAGTTCTTC. Translation: CASSKTSGSPNEQFF. The rearrangement uses TRBV12-3 or TRBV12-4 and TRBJ2-1; 12 bases match TRBD2. This CDR3 is 15 amino acids long. Trimming at V came to 5 bases and at J to 6 bases, leaving 5 bases not matched to a gene.